Presented here are 4 T cell receptor beta chains from one specimen sequenced in a study of radiotherapy plus CTLA-4 blockade in lung cancer (dated 2018 in TCRdb). Library generation was performed with the immunoSEQ multiplex PCR assay. The table was pulled from immuneACCESS by TCRdb, which kept in-frame rearrangements only. Such tables lose some clones; where checked, under half of the loss comes from unresolved V genes, and the rest has no known cause. For this sample there are roughly 93,000 clones; 82% appear just once. The ten largest clonotypes hold 3% to 4% of the sample. The sample consisted of peripheral blood, taken from a patient treated with radiotherapy plus ipilimumab. These receptors all stem from a human donor with non-small cell lung cancer who had a partial response to radiotherapy plus ipilimumab.

This rearrangement joins TRBV6-5 to TRBJ2-7; TRBD2 matches 10 bases. The V segment lost 5 bases and the J segment 0 bases; nucleotides outside the gene matches: 4. The CDR3 covers 15 residues. Germline V gives CDR1 MNHEY, CDR2 SVGAGI. The CDR3 DNA is TGTGCCAGCAGTACTACTAGCGGGGTCTCCTACGAGCAGTACTTC. This gives the protein CASSTTSGVSYEQYF.

V usage is TRBV29-1 and J usage is TRBJ2-5; a weak D match, TRBD1 (7 bases). The germline V gene encodes CDR1 SQVTM and CDR2 ANQGSEA. This CDR3 contains 13 residues. V shed 8 bases and J shed 5 bases, with 18 bases lying between them. CDR3 in DNA: TGCAGCTCCAATCGGCAGGGGGGTGAGACCCAGTACTTC. It yields the protein CSSNRQGGETQYF.

The V call is TRBV5-1, the J call TRBJ2-3; no firm D call. The CDR3 extends over 13 amino acids. V was trimmed by 2 bases and J by 0 bases, leaving 4 bases between them. Germline V gives CDR1 SGHRS, CDR2 YFSETQ. The CDR3 sequence is CASSFLSTDTQYF. In DNA form, the CDR3 reads TGCGCCAGCAGCTTCCTTAGCACAGATACGCAGTATTTT.

CDR3 nucleotide sequence: TGCGCCAGCAGCTTGGGGGGACAGAATCAGCCCCAGCATTTT. As protein: CASSLGGQNQPQHF. The chain recombines TRBV5-1 with TRBJ1-5, with 7 nucleotides matching TRBD1. This CDR3 comprises 14 residues. The germline V gene encodes CDR1 SGHRS and CDR2 YFSETQ. After removal of 0 bases from V and 4 bases from J, the junction contained 1 base not matched to a gene.